This T cell receptor beta chain was captured in a study of CD8+ T cells in alopecia areata. Study context: People stayed on tofacitinib for 6 to 18 months, then stopped the drug for 6 months. Broader study findings: The study found tofacitinib significantly decreased scalp clonality and expanded CD8+ clones among the top 100. The study found that many expanded lesional clones persisted in scalp and blood during tofacitinib.

After isolation, RNA underwent reverse transcription to generate cDNA as the sequencing template. Sequenced by immunoSEQ multiplex PCR; TCRdb stores in-frame clones only, minus some. The profile shows 200,000 to 250,000 clones, around 43% of them singletons. V gave up 4 bases and J gave up 0 bases, with 10 bases separating them. In germline, CDR1 is MGHDK, CDR2 SYGVNS. CDR3 length: 15 amino acids. This clone was seen a handful of times. Its antigen is not identified. Noted treatment: oral pan-JAK inhibitor, 5-10 mg twice daily. V and J are TRBV25-1 and TRBJ2-1; D possibly corresponds to TRBD2 (6 bases). This sequence originates from a human donor with alopecia areata. Source: CD4+ T cells sorted from blood, taken at roughly week 36, from a patient treated with tofacitinib. CDR3 protein: CASSAAGLSYNEQFF. The CDR3 DNA sequence: TGTGCCAGCAGTGCGGCGGGGCTCTCCTACAATGAGCAGTTCTTC. The full variable domain, rest sourced from reference TRBV25-1 and TRBJ2-1, is EADIYQTPRYLVIGTGKKITLECSQTMGHDKMYWYQQDPGMELHLIHYSYGVNSTEKGDLSSESTVSRIRTEHFPLTLESARPSHTSQYLCASSAAGLSYNEQFFGPGTRLTVL.